This T cell receptor beta chain was recovered during a study of tumor-infiltrating lymphocytes in localized non-small cell lung cancer. General study points: Available tissue quantity limited TCR sequencing to a patient subset. Each assay used a separate piece of the same tissue. IM1 and IM2 tumors showed no difference in T-cell fraction.

Looked up from germline, CDR1 is SGHRS and CDR2 is YFSETQ. The CDR3 totals 16 residues. V gave up 0 bases and J gave up 0 bases, with 12 bases separating them. Only in-frame clones appear in the TCRdb table, and some are missing; sequencing was by immunoSEQ multiplex PCR. In the table there are roughly 13,000 clones, roughly 82% of which are singletons. About this clone itself: Its matching antigen is unknown.

The material sequenced was lung tumor tissue. The V and J genes are TRBV5-1 and TRBJ1-1; D unresolved. The TCR comes from a human donor with non-small cell lung cancer. CDR3 sequence: CASSLAGSVMNTEAFF. The CDR3 DNA is TGCGCCAGCAGCTTGGCGGGTTCGGTTATGAACACTGAAGCTTTCTTT.